This T cell receptor beta chain was captured in a study of blood T cell repertoires in COVID-19. In the study overall: The origin of the acute and convalescent COVID-19 samples was the United States, Italy and Spain. T cells, B-cell-depleted T cells, or PBMCs supplied cDNA or gDNA.

Under the authors' procedure: Estimation of nucleated cell counts relied on the amplification of reference gene primers. TCRdb keeps only in-frame clones here, not all; method: immunoSEQ multiplex PCR. V and J calls and clone size are copied from that table; D and trimming were computed from the DNA. The sample records about 330,000 clones, roughly 90% being singletons. After removal of 5 bases from V and 4 bases from J, the junction contained 6 bases not matched to a gene. CDR3 length: 15 residues. Germline lookup yields CDR1 MNHEY and CDR2 SMNVEV (reference sequence). This clone showed up just once.

The origin of this receptor is a woman aged 45-65 years with active or convalescent COVID-19. Sequenced input: peripheral blood. The rearrangement links TRBV27 to TRBJ2-1; 9 bases are shared with TRBD1. CDR3 DNA: TGTGCCAGCAGTCAACAGGGGGCGATGTACAATGAGCAGTTCTTC. Its translation is CASSQQGAMYNEQFF.